This is a list of T cell receptor beta chains from one sample in a study of blood T cell repertoires in COVID-19. Here immunoSEQ multiplex PCR was the method, and the copy in TCRdb shows in-frame clones only, minus some. The sample records some 120,000 clones, 55% to 75% being singletons. Sequenced material: peripheral blood. These TCRs come from a woman aged 70-85 years with acute or convalescent COVID-19. The CDR3 runs from the conserved cysteine through the conserved F or W. Fields, in order: CDR3 protein, CDR3 DNA, clone size, V gene, J gene, D gene. The D gene is left open where the match is weak. Clone sizes are given selectively: once, few, many, or a class where the clone is expanded.

CDR3: CSVLAAGDNQPQHF
DNA: TGCAGCGTCCTCGCCGCAGGGGATAATCAGCCCCAGCATTTT
size: .
V: TRBV29-1
J: TRBJ1-5
D: .

CDR3: CASSDRGGWDEQFF
DNA: TGTGCCAGCAGTGACCGTGGAGGGTGGGATGAGCAGTTCTTC
size: few
V: TRBV6-4
J: TRBJ2-1
D: .

CDR3: CASSQGGTGGTDTQYF
DNA: TGTGCCAGCAGCCAAGGGGGAACGGGAGGGACGGATACGCAGTATTTT
size: .
V: TRBV4-2
J: TRBJ2-3
D: TRBD2

CDR3: CASSRGTGADTQYF
DNA: TGTGCCAGCAGTCGAGGGACAGGGGCGGATACGCAGTATTTT
size: .
V: TRBV6-5
J: TRBJ2-3
D: TRBD1

CDR3: CASSFMGGPGDTQYF
DNA: TGTGCCAGCAGCTTTATGGGGGGGCCGGGGGATACGCAGTATTTT
size: .
V: TRBV7-8
J: TRBJ2-3
D: .

CDR3: CAGQGFHEQFF
DNA: TGTGCCGGCCAGGGGTTCCATGAGCAGTTCTTC
size: .
V: TRBV7-6
J: TRBJ2-1
D: .

CDR3: CASSQDLGGSGNTIYF
DNA: TGCGCCAGCAGCCAAGATCTGGGGGGCTCTGGAAACACCATATATTTT
size: .
V: TRBV4-1
J: TRBJ1-3
D: .

CDR3: CASSESWGSAGGPTDTQYF
DNA: TGTGCCAGCAGTGAATCTTGGGGGTCGGCGGGAGGGCCTACAGATACGCAGTATTTT
size: .
V: TRBV6-1
J: TRBJ2-3
D: TRBD2

CDR3: CASNSGTGGSYEQYF
DNA: TGTGCCAGCAATTCCGGGACAGGGGGTAGCTACGAGCAGTACTTC
size: .
V: TRBV6-5
J: TRBJ2-7
D: TRBD1

CDR3: CASSPTTTGSRDYTF
DNA: TGTGCCAGCAGCCCGACCACGACAGGGTCGAGAGACTACACCTTC
size: .
V: TRBV11-2
J: TRBJ1-2
D: TRBD1